The 27 T cell receptor beta chains below were found in one sample sequenced in a study of T cell responses to AZD1222 COVID-19 vaccine (dated by TCRdb to the early 2020s). According to the study, the label for this sample's time point signals: baseline before first vaccination. To prepare the library, the immunoSEQ multiplex PCR assay was applied. This is the immuneACCESS table as TCRdb keeps it, with only in-frame sequences that have V and J called. A part of the clones is gone; compared with another copy, unresolved V genes explain less than half, and the rest is unexplained. The sample profile shows roughly 140,000 clones; 88% of them were found once. The ten largest clones add up to about 3% of the sample. The sequencing used peripheral blood, collected on day 0 of AZD1222 vaccination. All receptors derive from an adult in good health.

The V call is TRBV6-1, the J call TRBJ1-4, with no clear D. The CDR3 loop spans 16 amino acids. Germline V gene lookup returns CDR1 MNHNS and CDR2 SASEGT. V lost 1 base to trimming and J lost 4 bases, with 13 bases between them. DNA for the CDR3: TGTGCCAGCAGTGAAGAAAGGACTGCTTATAATGAAAAACTGTTTTTT. Its translation: CASSEERTAYNEKLFF.

V gene TRBV28 combines with J gene TRBJ2-7; a weak D match, TRBD2 (5 bases). This CDR3 is 15 amino acids long. CDR1 is MDHEN and CDR2 is SYDVKM in the germline V gene. V was pared by 4 bases and J by 3 bases, with 16 bases between. For the CDR3, the DNA is TGTGCCAGCAGTTCTTTAGGTGGGAGTTTCTACGAGCAGTACTTC. It specifies CASSSLGGSFYEQYF.

This chain links TRBV4-2 with TRBJ2-2, with 9 bases matching TRBD1. In germline, CDR1 is LGHNA, CDR2 YNFKEQ. The CDR3 totals 16 residues. Unmatched junction bases numbered 5, after V lost 0 bases and J lost 6 bases. This CDR3 reads CASSQDWDREAGELFF. The CDR3 nucleotides are TGTGCCAGCAGCCAAGATTGGGACAGGGAGGCCGGGGAGCTGTTTTTT.

The chain couples TRBV2 to TRBJ2-2; 9 bases line up with TRBD1. V was clipped by 8 bases and J by 14 bases; unmatched bases: 12. CDR1 is SNHLY and CDR2 is FYNNEI in the germline V gene. The CDR3 is 13 amino acids. The CDR3 region has the DNA TGTGCCAGCTCCCCGGGACAGGGCTTTGGACTGTTTTTT. It translates to CASSPGQGFGLFF.

The CDR3 nucleotides are TGTGCCAGCAGCATACTCGACAGGGAAGGTGGCTACACCTTC. Its translation is CASSILDREGGYTF. The V and J genes are TRBV9 and TRBJ1-2, with 7 bases aligning to TRBD1. The CDR3 covers 14 residues. Germline loops: CDR1 SGDLS, CDR2 YYNGEE. V dropped 4 bases and J dropped 7; count of bases not matched to a gene: 10.

The chain is built from TRBV5-1 and TRBJ1-1; no clear D. The germline CDR1 and CDR2 sequences are SGHRS and YFSETQ. CDR3 length equals 15 residues. Deletions cut 0 bases from V and 0 bases from J, with 9 bases between. The DNA of the CDR3 is TGCGCCAGCAGCTTGGTCGGTCCCATGAACACTGAAGCTTTCTTT. It yields the protein CASSLVGPMNTEAFF.

This chain links TRBV7-9 with TRBJ2-7, with TRBD2 matching over 7 bases. V was clipped by 3 bases and J by 7 bases; unmatched bases: 6. Germline V gene data show CDR1 as SEHNR and CDR2 as FQNEAQ (reference sequence). This CDR3 region has 13 residues. This CDR3 is CASSFSGAGEQYF. The CDR3 bases are TGTGCCAGCAGCTTCAGCGGGGCTGGTGAGCAGTACTTC.

This clone came up once. The genes are TRBV6-5 and TRBJ2-5, with 7 bases aligning to TRBD2. The germline CDR1 and CDR2 sequences are MNHEY and SVGAGI. The CDR3 length is 15 residues. V dropped 6 bases and J dropped 2; count of bases not matched to a gene: 9. Written as DNA, the CDR3 is TGTGCCAGCAGACCCCTAGCGGAAACACAAGAGACCCAGTACTTC. Translating gives CASRPLAETQETQYF.

In DNA form, the CDR3 reads TGTGCCAGCAGTGATGGGACAGCTAACTATGGCTACACCTTC. Its protein is CASSDGTANYGYTF. This chain joins TRBV6-1 and TRBJ1-2, with 7 bases identical to TRBD1. V gave up 3 bases and J gave up 0 bases; unmatched junction bases: 1. The CDR3 is 14 residues long. Germline V lookup: CDR1 MNHNS, CDR2 SASEGT.

The chain employs TRBV6-2 or TRBV6-3 and TRBJ2-1, with 10 bases aligning to TRBD2. Trimming removed 5 bases from V and 2 bases from J; junction bases left unmatched: 6. In germline, CDR1 is MNHEY, CDR2 SVGEGT. The CDR3 length is 16 residues. CDR3 region: CASSQTSGTPYNEQFF. Here the CDR3 DNA reads TGTGCCAGCAGTCAAACTAGCGGGACCCCCTACAATGAGCAGTTCTTC.

The chain uses TRBV5-4 and TRBJ1-1; perhaps TRBD1 as D (6 bases). The CDR3 totals 14 residues. The ends were cut back, 7 bases at V and 4 bases at J, with 17 bases in the middle. Germline V gene sequence: CDR1 SGHNT, CDR2 YYREEE (reference sequence). Here the CDR3 DNA reads TGTGCCAGCGCCACCACGGGGGGGCTCACTGAAGCTTTCTTT. This encodes CASATTGGLTEAFF.

The chain joins TRBV6-5 to TRBJ2-3; 8 positions agree with TRBD1. The V segment lost 2 bases and the J segment 4 bases; nucleotides outside the gene matches: 8. The germline gives CDR1 MNHEY, CDR2 SVGAGI. The CDR3 sequence is 16 residues long. The CDR3 nucleotides are TGTGCCAGCAGTTACCTTCTTTCGGGACAGGCAGATACGCAGTATTTT. Protein: CASSYLLSGQADTQYF.

The chain combines TRBV7-9 with TRBJ1-5; 8 positions match TRBD1. CDR3 length: 13 residues. Unmatched junction bases numbered 1, after V lost 5 bases and J lost 4 bases. The germline V gene has CDR1 SEHNR and CDR2 FQNEAQ (reference sequence). CDR3 DNA: TGTGCCAGCAGCCGACAGGGGAATCAGCCCCAGCATTTT. This encodes CASSRQGNQPQHF.

The gene calls are TRBV11-2 and TRBJ2-1; no clear D. The CDR3 covers 13 residues. Trimming took off 2 bases at V and 6 bases at J, with 8 bases between the two ends. Per the germline V gene, CDR1 is SGHAT and CDR2 is FQNNGV. CDR3 bases: TGTGCCAGCAGCTTAAGATACCTCAATGAGCAGTTCTTC. As protein: CASSLRYLNEQFF.

This CDR3 is CASSYFSVNTEAFF. The CDR3 coding sequence is TGTGCCAGCAGTTACTTTAGTGTGAACACTGAAGCTTTCTTT. The gene calls are TRBV6-5 and TRBJ1-1, with D unclear. The ends were cut back, 1 base at V and 0 bases at J, with 6 bases in the middle. The CDR3 sequence is 14 residues long. Germline V CDR1 and CDR2: MNHEY, SVGAGI.

V gene TRBV19 combines with J gene TRBJ2-7; D possibly matches TRBD1 or TRBD2 (5 bases each). Trimming pared 3 bases from V and 6 bases from J, leaving 6 bases between. The CDR3 sequence is 11 residues long. In germline, CDR1 is LNHDA, CDR2 SQIVND (reference sequence). The DNA of the CDR3 is TGTGCCAGTAGTATTGGGACCGAGCAGTACTTC. Amino acid sequence: CASSIGTEQYF.

The chain employs TRBV6-5 and TRBJ1-1, with D possibly being TRBD1 (6 bases). V dropped 6 bases and J dropped 3 bases, with 11 bases sitting between them. From germline, CDR1 is MNHEY and CDR2 SVGAGI. This CDR3 has 13 amino acids. The CDR3 loop is CASRRGVDTEAFF. The CDR3 region has the DNA TGTGCCAGCAGGAGGGGGGTGGACACTGAAGCTTTCTTT.

This chain connects TRBV27 to TRBJ2-2, with 11 bases identical to TRBD2. V lost 3 bases, J lost 3 bases, and 15 bases stayed unmatched. The length of the CDR3 is 20 residues. Germline V lookup: CDR1 MNHEY, CDR2 SMNVEV (reference sequence). CDR3: CASSFGVQPGTSGYTGELFF. CDR3 DNA: TGTGCCAGCAGTTTTGGGGTACAGCCCGGGACTAGCGGATACACCGGGGAGCTGTTTTTT.

The chain couples TRBV4-2 to TRBJ2-3, with a weak D call TRBD1 (5 bases). Germline V gives CDR1 LGHNA, CDR2 YNFKEQ. This CDR3 comprises 16 residues. Trimming removed 0 bases from V and 0 bases from J, with 10 bases in between. The CDR3, as DNA: TGTGCCAGCAGCCAAGAGGTTGGGGCTAGCACAGATACGCAGTATTTT. Translated, it gives CASSQEVGASTDTQYF.

This rearrangement joins TRBV15 to TRBJ1-2; D call uncertain. The CDR3 sequence is 13 residues long. Germline CDR1 reads LNHNV; CDR2 reads YYDKDF (reference sequence). Trimming cost V 3 bases and J 11 bases, with 16 bases left between them. The chain's CDR3 is CATSSRSAGVYTF. CDR3 bases: TGTGCCACCAGCAGCAGGAGTGCTGGGGTATACACCTTC.

The chain is built from TRBV14 and TRBJ1-1; the D is unclear. The V gene's germline CDR1 is SGHDN and CDR2 FVKESK. V lost 6 bases, J lost 10 bases, and 15 bases lay in between. CDR3 length: 12 amino acids. CDR3 residues: CASSQTVSRAFF. CDR3 nucleotides: TGTGCCAGCAGTCAGACCGTGTCTCGAGCTTTCTTT.

This clone was seen just once. The chain has TRBV28 and TRBJ1-5, with TRBD1 as a possible D gene (5 bases). There are 14 residues in the CDR3. V lost 3 bases to trimming and J lost 2 bases, with 8 bases between them. Germline assignment: CDR1 MDHEN and CDR2 SYDVKM. CDR3 sequence reads: CASSLRDGNQPQHF. The CDR3 DNA reads TGTGCCAGCAGTTTGCGGGACGGCAATCAGCCCCAGCATTTT.

The gene calls are TRBV30 and TRBJ1-5, with 8 bases aligning to TRBD1. The germline CDR1 and CDR2 sequences are GTSNPN and SVGIG (reference sequence). The CDR3 totals 15 residues. J gave up 4 bases and V 2 bases, and 7 bases lay outside the gene matches. CDR3 in amino acids: CAWSQTGASNQPQHF. As DNA, the CDR3 is TGTGCCTGGAGTCAGACAGGGGCCTCTAATCAGCCCCAGCATTTT.

The rearrangement joins TRBV28 to TRBJ2-1, with unresolved D. V was cut by 2 bases and J by 4 bases, with 6 bases left in between. CDR3 length equals 13 residues. Looked up from germline, CDR1 is MDHEN and CDR2 is SYDVKM. The CDR3 loop is CASSLPEYNEQFF. The CDR3 nucleotides read TGTGCCAGCAGTTTACCCGAATACAATGAGCAGTTCTTC. Looking up the rest from reference TRBV28 and TRBJ2-1 gives the full variable domain: DVKVTQSSRYLVKRTGEKVFLECVQDMDHENMFWYRQDPGLGLRLIYFSYDVKMKEKGDIPEGYSVSREKKERFSLILESASTNQTSMYLCASSLPEYNEQFFGPGTRLTVL.

In regard to this clone: A read error may produce the germline difference seen at one junction end. V gene TRBV10-3 combines with J gene TRBJ1-2; D ambiguous. Germline V CDR1 and CDR2: ENHRY, SYGVKD. The CDR3 runs 11 residues. The DNA for the CDR3 is TGTGCCACAGGCCATGACGACTTATCTTCCTTC. It translates to CATGHDDLSSF.

The CDR3 nucleotides read TGTGCCAGCAGCACAGGCCCCATCTCTGGAGGCACTGAAGCTTTCTTT. Its protein is CASSTGPISGGTEAFF. The rearrangement links TRBV11-3 to TRBJ1-1, with a weak D call TRBD1 (5 bases). With 5 bases removed from V and 4 bases from J, the gap between germline ends came to 20 bases. The germline gives CDR1 SGHNT, CDR2 YENEEA. This CDR3 contains 16 residues.

The rearrangement links TRBV27 to TRBJ2-2; D is perhaps TRBD1 or TRBD2 (5 bases each). The CDR3 is 13 amino acids. Per germline, CDR1 MNHEY and CDR2 SMNVEV (reference sequence). The CDR3 coding sequence is TGTTTCCACCTATTGGGGGACACCGGGGAGCTGTTTTTT. Its translation: CFHLLGDTGELFF.